These 15 T cell receptor beta chains were all obtained from the same sample, sequenced in a study of blood T cell repertoires in COVID-19. Profiling relied on immunoSEQ multiplex PCR, and the TCRdb table lists in-frame clones only, not all of them. The repertoire consists of some 400,000 clones, with roughly 90% occurring once and the leading ten covering 6.5%. The sample was peripheral blood. These receptors were collected from a man aged 18 to 35 with active or convalescent COVID-19.

In DNA form, the CDR3 reads TGTGCCAGCAGCTCGACTCGGGGGGCGGCCACTGAAGCTTTCTTT. Translation: CASSSTRGAATEAFF. The chain is built from TRBV11-2 and TRBJ1-1; D may be TRBD1 (6 bases). The CDR3 is 15 amino acids. V was pared by 4 bases and J by 4 bases, with 16 bases between. Germline loops: CDR1 SGHAT, CDR2 FQNNGV.

The V call is TRBV18, the J call TRBJ2-5, with D tentatively TRBD2 (6 bases). This CDR3 has 15 amino acids. Looked up from germline, CDR1 is KGHSH and CDR2 is LQKENI. With 2 bases removed from V and 0 bases from J, the gap between germline ends came to 10 bases. The DNA for the CDR3 is TGTGCCAGCTCACCAAGGATAGCGGACCAAGAGACCCAGTACTTC. This translates into CASSPRIADQETQYF.

The chain recombines TRBV28 with TRBJ2-5; D perhaps matches TRBD2 (5 bases). This CDR3 has 12 residues. The germline V and J ends were trimmed by 6 bases and 5 bases, with 10 bases remaining between them. Germline values: CDR1 MDHEN, CDR2 SYDVKM. The CDR3 is CASSSGSETQYF. The DNA of the CDR3 is TGTGCCAGCAGCTCGGGGTCGGAGACCCAGTACTTC.

The chain combines TRBV7-6 with TRBJ2-7, with a tentative D call TRBD2 (6 bases). From germline, CDR1 is SGHVS and CDR2 FNYEAQ. The V and J ends lost 3 bases and 0 bases respectively, with 12 bases between them. There are 15 residues in the CDR3. The CDR3 sequence is CASSFMSGDSYEQYF. The CDR3 DNA sequence: TGTGCCAGCAGCTTTATGTCGGGAGACTCCTACGAGCAGTACTTC.

The chain is built from TRBV15 and TRBJ1-5; the D is unclear. The CDR3 loop spans 15 amino acids. Trimming removed 0 bases from V and 4 bases from J, with 10 bases in between. Germline CDR1 is LNHNV and CDR2 is YYDKDF (reference sequence). Here the CDR3 reads CATSRDPAGNQPQHF. In DNA, the CDR3 is TGTGCCACCAGCAGAGATCCGGCGGGGAATCAGCCCCAGCATTTT.

The chain combines TRBV28 with TRBJ2-5, with D possibly TRBD1 on 5 matching bases. V lost 6 bases and J lost 2, with 10 bases in between. Germline loops: CDR1 MDHEN, CDR2 SYDVKM. The CDR3 has 13 residues. CDR3 nucleotide sequence: TGTGCCAGCAGAAGGGGCCTTCAAGAGACCCAGTACTTC. Amino acids: CASRRGLQETQYF.

This chain joins TRBV7-6 and TRBJ2-2; 9 bases align to TRBD1. The CDR3 is 15 residues long. CDR1 is SGHVS, CDR2 FNYEAQ, per germline. V was pared by 3 bases and J by 6 bases, with 5 bases of the junction left unmatched. Here the CDR3 reads CASSFGTGFAGELFF. CDR3 in DNA: TGTGCCAGCAGCTTTGGGACAGGGTTCGCCGGGGAGCTGTTTTTT.

The gene calls are TRBV2 and TRBJ2-7; 8 nucleotides agree with TRBD2. Germline V lookup: CDR1 SNHLY, CDR2 FYNNEI. The CDR3 is 14 residues long. V shed 7 bases and J 2 bases; nucleotides not matched to a gene: 7. The CDR3: CASILAAPTYEQYF. DNA for the CDR3: TGTGCCAGCATACTAGCGGCCCCCACCTACGAGCAGTACTTC. Full variable domain (rest looked up from reference TRBV2 and TRBJ2-7): EPEVTQTPSHQVTQMGQEVILRCVPISNHLYFYWYRQILGQKVEFLVSFYNNEISEKSEIFDDQFSVERPDGSNFTLKIRSTKLEDSAMYFCASILAAPTYEQYFGPGTRLTVT.

With regard to this clone: This sample also contains other DNA sequences that code for the same CDR3. This chain connects TRBV9 to TRBJ1-1, with D unresolved. This CDR3 has 13 residues. Germline CDR1 is SGDLS and CDR2 is YYNGEE. Between the trimmed V and J ends, which lost 1 base and 3 bases, there was a span of 7 bases. In nucleotides, the CDR3 is TGTGCCAGCAGCGTAAATCCTGACACTGAAGCTTTCTTT. It codes for CASSVNPDTEAFF. The whole variable domain, remainder taken from reference TRBV9 and TRBJ1-1, is DSGVTQTPKHLITATGQRVTLRCSPRSGDLSVYWYQQSLDQGLQFLIQYYNGEERAKGNILERFSAQQFPDLHSELNLSSLELGDSALYFCASSVNPDTEAFFGQGTRLTVV.

This clone has just a few counts. This sample includes further DNA sequences coding for the same CDR3. The CDR3 coding sequence is TGTGCCACCAGTGACTCCGGGACAGGGGGCTACGAGCAGTACTTC. Amino acid sequence: CATSDSGTGGYEQYF. The V call is TRBV24-1, the J call TRBJ2-7, with 11 bases that match TRBD1. Germline V gene data show CDR1 as KGHDR and CDR2 as SFDVKD. J gave up 3 bases and V 4 bases, and 4 bases lay outside the gene matches. CDR3 length: 15 residues.

The rearrangement links TRBV4-1 to TRBJ2-1; the match to TRBD2 covers 10 bases. The CDR3 extends over 19 amino acids. The V gene's germline CDR1 is MGHRA and CDR2 YSYEKL. V was clipped by 1 base and J by 1 base; unmatched bases: 10. In DNA, the CDR3 is TGCGCCAGCAGCCAAGGAGTAGCGGGAGGCACCCCGTCCTACAATGAGCAGTTCTTC. Its translation: CASSQGVAGGTPSYNEQFF.

The chain uses TRBV11-3 and TRBJ2-6, with 11 positions matching TRBD1. Germline V gene data show CDR1 as SGHNT and CDR2 as YENEEA. This CDR3 contains 19 residues. The V gene end was trimmed by 4 bases and the J gene end by 2 bases; junction bases not matched to a gene: 10. CDR3 sequence: CASSSNLGTGGTGANVLTF. CDR3 sequence (DNA): TGTGCCAGCAGCTCAAACCTCGGGACAGGGGGTACTGGGGCCAACGTCCTGACTTTC.

This chain joins TRBV27 and TRBJ1-5; 10 positions match TRBD1. The CDR3 has 15 residues. Germline-derived CDR1 and CDR2 are MNHEY and SMNVEV (reference sequence). Germline trimming cut 7 bases from V and 2 bases from J; bases unmatched to any gene: 5. The CDR3 loop is CASKPDRGGNQPQHF. CDR3 coding DNA: TGTGCCAGCAAACCGGACAGGGGGGGCAATCAGCCCCAGCATTTT.

V and J are TRBV19 and TRBJ2-7; TRBD1 matches 9 bases. V dropped 5 bases and J dropped 4; count of bases not matched to a gene: 6. This CDR3 has 14 residues. Germline assignment: CDR1 LNHDA and CDR2 SQIVND (reference sequence). The CDR3 spells CASSSGTGTYEQYF. The DNA of the CDR3 is TGTGCCAGTAGTTCCGGGACAGGGACTTACGAGCAGTACTTC.

The chain employs TRBV28 and TRBJ2-4; no reliable D call. There are 16 residues in the CDR3. V shed 2 bases and J shed 3 bases, with 14 bases lying between them. Looked up from germline, CDR1 is MDHEN and CDR2 is SYDVKM. CDR3 in amino acids: CASSLPGPTDKNIQYF. The DNA of the CDR3 is TGTGCCAGCAGTTTACCAGGCCCAACGGACAAAAACATTCAGTACTTC.